This T cell receptor (beta chain) is from a study of blood T cells in healthy people across ages. Broader study findings: The donors' CMV status was not determined, possibly confounding changes in expanded clonotypes. Because sorting was not performed, PBMCs prevented conclusive naive versus antigen-experienced comparison. Aged donors had fewer naive CD4+ cells and lower diversity than long-lived donors.

Then a second PCR, running about 6 to 12 cycles, was carried out with a sample-barcoded 5' primer and a J-beta primer mix. One entry per CDR3 protein results from TCRdb running MiXCR on the 5' RACE reads. This sample yields 750,000 to 950,000 distinct CDR3 sequences, of which roughly 50% are seen a single time; approximately 41% belongs to the top ten. Germline lookup yields CDR1 MNHEY and CDR2 SMNVEV (reference sequence). V lost 7 bases to trimming and J lost 2 bases, with 9 bases between them. The CDR3 is 13 residues long. This clonotype came up a few times. What it recognizes is unknown. Specimen: blood. The chain combines TRBV27 with TRBJ1-5; tentatively, D is TRBD1 (6 bases). The receptor was derived from a man at least 80 years old in good health. The CDR3, as DNA: TGTGCCAGCAAGGGGGAGGGCAATCAGCCCCAGCATTTT. Its translation is CASKGEGNQPQHF.